The rows below give T cell receptor beta chains drawn from one sample of a study of CD8+ T cells in alopecia areata. The table came from immunoSEQ multiplex PCR; TCRdb's copy has only in-frame clones and leaves some out. The repertoire includes some 200,000 clones, around 43% of them detected once, and around 2.8% sits in the top ten. The sample was CD4+ T cells sorted from blood, taken at roughly week 36, from a patient treated with tofacitinib. The source of these receptors is a human donor with alopecia areata. CDR3s include the opening cysteine and the closing phenylalanine or tryptophan. D genes are given only for firm matches. Size is stated for part of the rows, as once, few or many counts, or as a class when the clone is expanded.

j_call: TRBJ1-3
v_call: TRBV2
d_call: -
clone_size: -
cdr3_aa: CASRGISGNTIYF
cdr3_nt: TGTGCCAGCAGAGGGATCTCTGGAAACACCATATATTTT

j_call: TRBJ2-5
v_call: TRBV9
d_call: TRBD1
clone_size: few
cdr3_aa: CASSVEDRGPETQYF
cdr3_nt: TGTGCCAGCAGCGTAGAGGACAGGGGGCCTGAGACCCAGTACTTC

j_call: TRBJ1-2
v_call: TRBV30
d_call: -
clone_size: few
cdr3_aa: CAWSGDRTANYGYTF
cdr3_nt: TGTGCCTGGAGTGGGGACCGAACCGCTAACTATGGCTACACCTTC

j_call: TRBJ2-2
v_call: TRBV2
d_call: TRBD2
clone_size: few
cdr3_aa: CASSEGLAGPDGELFF
cdr3_nt: TGTGCCAGCAGTGAAGGTCTAGCGGGACCTGATGGGGAGCTGTTTTTT

j_call: TRBJ2-3
v_call: TRBV2
d_call: -
clone_size: -
cdr3_aa: CASSNQGTDTQYF
cdr3_nt: TGTGCCAGCAGTAACCAGGGGACAGATACGCAGTATTTT

j_call: TRBJ2-7
v_call: TRBV9
d_call: TRBD1
clone_size: -
cdr3_aa: CASSGTGESYEQYF
cdr3_nt: TGTGCCAGCAGCGGGACAGGGGAGTCCTACGAGCAGTACTTC

j_call: TRBJ1-1
v_call: TRBV6-1
d_call: -
clone_size: -
cdr3_aa: CAGNGGAGTEAFF
cdr3_nt: TGTGCCGGGAACGGTGGGGCGGGCACTGAAGCTTTCTTT

j_call: TRBJ2-5
v_call: TRBV29-1
d_call: -
clone_size: -
cdr3_aa: CSAGVQETQYF
cdr3_nt: TGCAGCGCAGGGGTCCAAGAGACCCAGTACTTC

j_call: TRBJ2-5
v_call: TRBV5-1
d_call: TRBD1
clone_size: -
cdr3_aa: CASLNPGQLVQTQYF
cdr3_nt: TGCGCCAGCCTCAATCCGGGACAGTTGGTACAGACCCAGTACTTC

j_call: TRBJ1-5
v_call: TRBV6-5
d_call: -
clone_size: few
cdr3_aa: CASMRGGYSNQPQHF
cdr3_nt: TGTGCCAGCATGAGGGGGGGATATAGCAATCAGCCCCAGCATTTT

j_call: TRBJ2-6
v_call: TRBV7-9
d_call: -
clone_size: few
cdr3_aa: CASFRARAGANVLTF
cdr3_nt: TGTGCCAGCTTCAGGGCTCGGGCTGGGGCCAACGTCCTGACTTTC

j_call: TRBJ1-2
v_call: TRBV28
d_call: -
clone_size: once
cdr3_aa: CASRAPTSGYGYTF
cdr3_nt: TGTGCCAGCAGAGCTCCGACAAGCGGCTATGGCTACACCTTC

j_call: TRBJ2-1
v_call: TRBV7-9
d_call: -
clone_size: -
cdr3_aa: CASSLERMGQFF
cdr3_nt: TGTGCCAGCAGCTTAGAGAGGATGGGGCAGTTCTTC

j_call: TRBJ2-7
v_call: TRBV7-9
d_call: -
clone_size: -
cdr3_aa: CASSLDGSYEQYF
cdr3_nt: TGTGCCAGCAGCTTGGACGGATCCTACGAGCAGTACTTC

j_call: TRBJ2-3
v_call: TRBV28
d_call: TRBD2
clone_size: -
cdr3_aa: CASRGAGLTDTQYF
cdr3_nt: TGTGCCAGCAGGGGAGCGGGATTGACAGATACGCAGTATTTT

j_call: TRBJ2-7
v_call: TRBV30
d_call: -
clone_size: -
cdr3_aa: CAWSVRKNYEQYF
cdr3_nt: TGTGCCTGGAGTGTACGGAAAAACTACGAGCAGTACTTC

j_call: TRBJ2-2
v_call: TRBV11-1
d_call: -
clone_size: -
cdr3_aa: CASSLWWSAENTGELFF
cdr3_nt: TGTGCCAGCAGCTTATGGTGGTCGGCAGAGAACACCGGGGAGCTGTTTTTT

j_call: TRBJ2-5
v_call: TRBV7-2
d_call: TRBD2
clone_size: few
cdr3_aa: CASSLRLGGIQETQYF
cdr3_nt: TGTGCCAGCAGCCTACGACTGGGGGGGATCCAAGAGACCCAGTACTTC

j_call: TRBJ2-5
v_call: TRBV5-5
d_call: -
clone_size: -
cdr3_aa: CASSFGRTGLETQYF
cdr3_nt: TGTGCCAGCAGCTTCGGGAGGACAGGGCTGGAGACCCAGTACTTC

j_call: TRBJ1-1
v_call: TRBV6-5
d_call: -
clone_size: -
cdr3_aa: CASRDSYTGTEAFF
cdr3_nt: TGTGCCAGCAGGGACAGTTATACGGGCACTGAAGCTTTCTTT

j_call: TRBJ2-4
v_call: TRBV7-2
d_call: -
clone_size: few
cdr3_aa: CASSSSGTGAQYF
cdr3_nt: TGTGCCAGCAGCTCATCCGGGACTGGAGCACAGTACTTC

j_call: TRBJ2-1
v_call: TRBV15
d_call: -
clone_size: few
cdr3_aa: CATRFGVGGEQFF
cdr3_nt: TGTGCCACCAGGTTTGGCGTCGGGGGTGAGCAGTTCTTC

j_call: TRBJ2-5
v_call: TRBV29-1
d_call: -
clone_size: -
cdr3_aa: CSVEDLLETQYF
cdr3_nt: TGCAGCGTTGAAGATCTGCTAGAGACCCAGTACTTC

j_call: TRBJ1-1
v_call: TRBV29-1
d_call: -
clone_size: few
cdr3_aa: CSVATQAPGTEAFF
cdr3_nt: TGCAGCGTGGCAACGCAGGCACCCGGGACTGAAGCTTTCTTT